This T cell receptor (beta chain) was recorded in a study of blood T cell repertoires in COVID-19. The protocol was immunoSEQ multiplex PCR, while the TCRdb copy is restricted to in-frame clones and leaves out a portion. Among tens of thousands of clones listed, 85% to 90% were seen once. CDR3 length equals 14 residues. The junction had 3 bases not matched to a gene; V was cut back by 4 bases and J by 6 bases. Germline V CDR1 and CDR2: SGHTA, FQGNSA. Sequenced input: peripheral blood. The chain joins TRBV7-2 to TRBJ2-1, with TRBD2 matching 10 bases. The TCR sequence derives from a man over 45 with acute or convalescent COVID-19. CDR3 sequence (DNA): TGTGCCAGCAGCTCTAGCGGGGGTCCCAATGAGCAGTTCTTC. Residues: CASSSSGGPNEQFF.